What follows are 29 T cell receptor beta chains derived from one specimen sequenced in a study of identical twins (dated by TCRdb to 2016 to 2017). Libraries were prepared through 5' RACE. For sequencing, an Illumina HiSeq 2000 was employed. In TCRdb, the public reads were trimmed at Q25 with fastp and aligned with MiXCR, with productive beta chains retained. Identical CDR3 protein sequences are pooled into one entry, listed with their most common genes and DNA. Within this sample are around 450,000 distinct CDR3 sequences, with 12% to 15% of them counted one time only. About 0.53% of the sample rests with the top ten. This same sample was also part of a study on yellow fever vaccine responses in identical twins.

What was sequenced was CD4+ T cells sorted from blood. Source of these receptors: a young woman in good health.

This clonotype was detected only a few times. The rearrangement uses TRBV3-1 and TRBJ2-7; D not certain. The CDR3 has 14 amino acids. Trimming shortened V by 1 base and J by 3 bases, and 10 bases separated the two germline ends. Germline CDR1 reads LGHDT; CDR2 reads YNNKEL (reference sequence). In nucleotides, the CDR3 is TGTGCCAGCAGCCAAGGTGTCATACACTACGAGCAGTACTTC. It translates to CASSQGVIHYEQYF.

In regard to this clonotype: Relative to the germline gene, one junction end is altered; a read error may explain this. The chain uses TRBV10-3 and TRBJ1-2; D is uncertain. Germline CDR1 and CDR2: ENHRY and SYGVKD. The CDR3 consists of 13 residues. CDR3 DNA sequence: TGTGCCACAAACGGGGTCGGCCACTATGGCCACACCTTC. Amino acids: CATNGVGHYGHTF.

J is TRBJ2-7 and V is TRBV10-1; 12 positions match TRBD2. CDR1 and CDR2 from the germline V gene are WNHNN and SYGVQD (reference sequence). With V trimmed by 4 bases and J by 4 bases, 2 bases remained unmatched. The length of the CDR3 is 14 residues. CDR3: CASSGGLAGYEQYF. The CDR3 nucleotides are TGCGCCAGCAGTGGGGGACTAGCGGGTTACGAGCAGTACTTC.

The chain carries TRBV4-2 and TRBJ2-2; D is tentatively TRBD1 or TRBD2 (5 bases each). This CDR3 region has 17 residues. Germline CDR1 is LGHNA and CDR2 is YNFKEQ. V lost 0 bases, J lost 6 bases, and 17 bases lay in between. CDR3 region: CASSQEGRGVFAGELFF. CDR3 in DNA: TGTGCCAGCAGCCAAGAGGGTAGGGGAGTGTTTGCCGGGGAGCTGTTTTTT.

This clonotype has at least ten counts. This chain uses TRBV18 with TRBJ2-1; D is perhaps TRBD1 or TRBD2 (5 bases each). The CDR3 sequence is 14 residues long. Looked up from germline, CDR1 is KGHSH and CDR2 is LQKENI. Trimming left V 4 bases short and J 8 bases short, with 15 bases between. This CDR3 reads CASSRGLASDEQFF. In DNA form, the CDR3 reads TGTGCCAGCTCACGGGGCCTAGCCAGCGATGAGCAGTTCTTC.

The chain combines TRBV21-1 with TRBJ2-3; the table's D call, TRBD1, has no DNA check behind it. TRBV21-1 is shown as a pseudogene. CDR3 length: 18 residues. CDR3 nucleotide sequence: TGTGCCAGCAGCAAATGGAAGGACAGATTTACTAGCACAGATACGCAGTATTTT. Translating gives CASSKWKDRFTSTDTQYF.

In its sample, this clonotype was seen once. The chain links TRBV19 to TRBJ1-1, with D possibly TRBD1 on 5 matching bases. CDR1 is LNHDA, CDR2 SQIVND, per germline (reference sequence). This CDR3 is built from 14 residues. Between the trimmed V and J ends, which lost 3 bases and 1 base, there was a span of 9 bases. The CDR3 DNA reads TGTGCCAGTAGTATGTTACAGGCGAACACTGAAGCTTTCTTT. Protein product: CASSMLQANTEAFF. Drawing the rest from reference TRBV19 and TRBJ1-1, the complete variable domain is DGGITQSPKYLFRKEGQNVTLSCEQNLNHDAMYWYRQDPGQGLRLIYYSQIVNDFQKGDIAEGYSVSREKKESFPLTVTSAQKNPTAFYLCASSMLQANTEAFFGQGTRLTVV.

V gene TRBV18 combines with J gene TRBJ2-6, with TRBD1 matching 9 bases. There are 18 residues in the CDR3. Germline V CDR1 and CDR2: KGHSH, LQKENI. The junction had 6 bases not matched to a gene; V was cut back by 3 bases and J by 0 bases. CDR3 in amino acids: CASSPGTGKSSGANVLTF. DNA of the CDR3: TGTGCCAGCTCACCCGGGACAGGGAAGAGCTCTGGGGCCAACGTCCTGACTTTC.

This chain uses TRBV10-3 with TRBJ2-5, with TRBD2 matching over 10 bases. The CDR3 is 17 amino acids. Germline values: CDR1 ENHRY, CDR2 SYGVKD. The V and J ends lost 4 bases and 2 bases, in that order; junction bases with no gene match: 10. The CDR3 DNA follows: TGTGCCATCAGTGGAAAGCGGGGGGGAAGTGAACAAGAGACCCAGTACTTC. This gives the protein CAISGKRGGSEQETQYF.

In this sample, this clonotype turned up a few times. V is TRBV2 and J is TRBJ2-3; maybe TRBD1 (6 bases). The CDR3 runs 17 residues. Germline values: CDR1 SNHLY, CDR2 FYNNEI. V was cut by 0 bases and J by 0 bases, with 13 bases left in between. In DNA, the CDR3 is TGTGCCAGCAGTGAAGCAAGGACAGATCCAAGCACAGATACGCAGTATTTT. It codes for CASSEARTDPSTDTQYF.

The chain has TRBV20-1 and TRBJ2-7; D is possibly TRBD2 (6 bases). This CDR3 contains 14 residues. The germline V and J ends were trimmed by 6 bases and 5 bases, with 20 bases remaining between them. Germline V gene sequence: CDR1 DFQATT, CDR2 SNEGSKA (reference sequence). The CDR3 bases are TGCAGTGCCCCAGTGTTTGGGGGGTCCCACGAGCAGTACTTC. Amino acid sequence: CSAPVFGGSHEQYF.

The chain joins TRBV12-3 or TRBV12-4 to TRBJ2-5; D uncertain. The germline V and J ends were trimmed by 6 bases and 1 base, with 12 bases remaining between them. The CDR3 loop spans 14 amino acids. This CDR3 reads CASSHDKVQETQYF. The CDR3 coding sequence is TGTGCCAGCAGCCACGACAAGGTCCAAGAGACCCAGTACTTC.

This clonotype came up a few times. The chain joins TRBV5-1 to TRBJ2-3, with TRBD2 matching 11 bases. From germline, CDR1 is SGHRS and CDR2 YFSETQ. The ends lost 4 bases at V and 4 bases at J; junction bases unmatched: 11. The CDR3 has 17 residues. The CDR3, as DNA: TGCGCCAGCAGCCCGGGGCTAGCGGGGGGCGGGCCAGATACGCAGTATTTT. This gives the protein CASSPGLAGGGPDTQYF.

This chain connects TRBV5-6 to TRBJ2-7, with a weak D call TRBD1 (5 bases). The length of the CDR3 is 15 residues. V lost 4 bases, J lost 5 bases, and 19 bases lay in between. CDR1 is SGHDT, CDR2 YYEEEE, per germline. CDR3 residues: CASSPDPQGIHEQYF. Written as DNA, the CDR3 is TGTGCCAGCAGCCCCGATCCCCAGGGCATCCACGAGCAGTACTTC.

V and J are TRBV25-1 and TRBJ2-7; D could derive from TRBD1 or TRBD2 (6 bases each). The CDR3 sequence is 14 residues long. Germline V gene data show CDR1 as MGHDK and CDR2 as SYGVNS. The V and J ends lost 3 bases and 6 bases respectively, with 15 bases between them. In nucleotides, the CDR3 is TGTGCCAGCAGTGACAGGCAGGGGAGGTTCGAGCAGTACTTC. Protein sequence: CASSDRQGRFEQYF.

The gene calls are TRBV20-1 and TRBJ2-2; no reliable D call. V was clipped by 0 bases and J by 8 bases, with 7 bases between them. CDR3 length: 12 residues. The germline gives CDR1 DFQATT, CDR2 SNEGSKA (reference sequence). CDR3 residues: CSARDDLGELFF. DNA for the CDR3: TGCAGTGCTAGAGATGACTTAGGGGAGCTGTTTTTT.

This clonotype has more than one count but fewer than ten. The gene calls are TRBV5-6 and TRBJ2-3; D possibly matches TRBD1 or TRBD2 (5 bases each). V was clipped by 5 bases and J by 4 bases, with 11 bases between them. Per germline, CDR1 SGHDT and CDR2 YYEEEE. This CDR3 comprises 13 residues. CDR3: CASSFLGADTQYF. The DNA of the CDR3 is TGTGCCAGCAGTTTCCTGGGGGCAGATACGCAGTATTTT.

The CDR3 protein is CSARVSGSSYEQYF. CDR3 sequence (DNA): TGCAGTGCTAGAGTTAGCGGGAGTTCCTACGAGCAGTACTTC. This sequence joins TRBV20-1 and TRBJ2-7; 9 bases agree with TRBD2. CDR1 DFQATT and CDR2 SNEGSKA come from the germline V gene (reference sequence). V shed 1 base, J shed 1 base, and the junction held 2 bases outside the gene matches. There are 14 residues in the CDR3.

This clonotype appeared a few times. The V gene is TRBV7-2, the J gene TRBJ1-2; D might be TRBD1 (5 bases). V was shortened by 1 base and J by 4 bases, with 10 bases between the two germline ends. Germline V lookup: CDR1 SGHTA, CDR2 FQGNSA. The CDR3 contains 14 residues. CDR3 in amino acids: CASSLDGRAYGYTF. Here the CDR3 DNA reads TGTGCCAGCAGCTTAGATGGCAGGGCCTATGGCTACACCTTC.

The chain couples TRBV29-1 to TRBJ1-3, with TRBD1 identical over 9 bases. The CDR3 runs 18 residues. Germline-derived CDR1 and CDR2 are SQVTM and ANQGSEA. V lost 2 bases and J lost 4; bases outside the gene matches: 15. The CDR3 loop is CSVEPRSTGGEVGNTIYF. In DNA, the CDR3 is TGCAGCGTTGAACCCCGATCGACAGGGGGAGAAGTCGGAAACACCATATATTTT.

This clonotype was recorded only once. The chain combines TRBV28 with TRBJ1-1; D not resolved. Germline V gene data show CDR1 as MDHEN and CDR2 as SYDVKM. The length of the CDR3 is 13 residues. Between the trimmed V and J ends, which lost 4 bases and 1 base, there was a span of 7 bases. The CDR3 DNA sequence: TGTGCCAGCAGTTCTAACCCGAACACTGAAGCTTTCTTT. It encodes CASSSNPNTEAFF.

The table lists this clonotype with many counts. The J gene is TRBJ2-5, the V gene TRBV24-1, with a tentative D call TRBD2 (6 bases). The CDR3 sequence is 15 residues long. Germline CDR1 is KGHDR and CDR2 is SFDVKD. Between the trimmed V and J ends, which lost 5 bases and 4 bases, there was a span of 16 bases. The CDR3: CATSGRGGARETQYF. CDR3 sequence (DNA): TGTGCCACCAGTGGCCGAGGAGGGGCACGAGAGACCCAGTACTTC.

The rearrangement links TRBV11-3 to TRBJ2-2; TRBD1 aligns across 9 bases. This CDR3 has 16 residues. From germline, CDR1 is SGHNT and CDR2 YENEEA. Losses at the gene ends were 3 bases for V and 6 bases for J; bases not matched to a gene: 8. The CDR3 spells CASSFSWTGEAGELFF. In DNA form, the CDR3 reads TGTGCCAGCAGCTTTTCGTGGACAGGGGAGGCCGGGGAGCTGTTTTTT.

The chain is built from TRBV2 and TRBJ2-6; D not resolved. With 6 bases removed from V and 2 bases from J, the gap between germline ends came to 8 bases. In germline, CDR1 is SNHLY, CDR2 FYNNEI. The CDR3 contains 14 residues. CDR3 sequence reads: CASRETPGANVLTF. CDR3 bases: TGTGCCAGCAGAGAGACCCCTGGGGCCAACGTCCTGACTTTC.

This clonotype was picked up a small number of times. CDR3 bases: TGTGCCAGCAGCTTGGGGACAGGGGGCGGGGAGACCCAGTACTTC. Amino acids: CASSLGTGGGETQYF. The chain couples TRBV7-9 to TRBJ2-5, with 12 bases lining up with TRBD1. With 3 bases clipped from V and 5 bases from J, the junction kept 4 bases outside the gene matches. Germline V gene sequence: CDR1 SEHNR, CDR2 FQNEAQ (reference sequence). CDR3 length: 15 residues.

The V and J genes are TRBV4-1 and TRBJ2-7; 11 bases match TRBD2. The germline gives CDR1 MGHRA, CDR2 YSYEKL. V was pared by 2 bases and J by 1 base, with 4 bases of the junction left unmatched. CDR3 size: 16 residues. CDR3 loop: CASSQPTSGASYEQYF. The CDR3 DNA is TGCGCCAGCAGCCAACCGACTAGCGGGGCATCCTACGAGCAGTACTTC.

The chain has TRBV7-8 and TRBJ2-5; D tentatively reads TRBD1 or TRBD2 (5 bases each). The CDR3 runs to 14 residues. V shed 2 bases and J shed 1 base, with 8 bases lying between them. The germline V gene has CDR1 SGHVS and CDR2 FQNEAQ. CDR3 residues: CASSLRDLQETQYF. The CDR3 region has the DNA TGTGCCAGCAGCTTAAGGGACCTCCAAGAGACCCAGTACTTC.

This chain uses TRBV19 with TRBJ2-1; D may correspond to TRBD1 or TRBD2 (5 bases each). The CDR3 has 15 amino acids. Trimming took off 7 bases at V and 5 bases at J, with 18 bases between the two ends. Germline CDR1 is LNHDA and CDR2 is SQIVND (reference sequence). In nucleotides, the CDR3 is TGTGCCAGTATGGGAACCGGGACCGGGGACAATGAGCAGTTCTTC. This gives the protein CASMGTGTGDNEQFF.

This clonotype was observed at least ten times. The V call is TRBV4-1, the J call TRBJ2-7, with D perhaps being TRBD1 or TRBD2 (5 bases each). The CDR3 contains 16 residues. Trimming cost V 0 bases and J 7 bases, with 19 bases left between them. Germline V CDR1 and CDR2: MGHRA, YSYEKL. CDR3 DNA sequence: TGCGCCAGCAGCCAAGATGGGGGAAAAGGGCTACGGGAGCAGTACTTC. Translation: CASSQDGGKGLREQYF.